This T cell receptor beta chain was found in a study of cytomegalovirus exposure and HLA in healthy donors. As for the study in general: Of about 390 genotyped donors, 81% grouped in the Caucasian-associated ancestry cluster.

The V end lost 0 bases, the J end lost 1 base, and 15 bases lay between the germline ends. In germline, CDR1 is LGHNA, CDR2 YNFKEQ. There are 17 residues in the CDR3. The PCR had 60 Vbeta and 13 Jbeta primers. Data came from immunoSEQ multiplex PCR; TCRdb stores just in-frame clones and leaves some out. The repertoire includes 150,000 or so clones, over 80% of them detected once, and approximately 6.5% sits in the top ten. General study findings and limits: Analysis performed later showed TCR beta chains linked to HLA being more clonally expanded than equally common others. For TCR beta chains, V- and J-gene trimming was later linked to a missense DCLRE1C variant.

A note on this clone: Antigen: not known.

The receptor comes from a male donor in good health and CMV-seropositive. The sequencing input was PBMCs. This sequence joins TRBV4-2 and TRBJ1-1; no firm D call. This chain's CDR3 is CASSQESSITPNTEAFF. In DNA, the CDR3 is TGTGCCAGCAGCCAAGAGTCCTCGATCACTCCGAACACTGAAGCTTTCTTT.